The clone carrying this T cell receptor (beta chain) turned up a few times. Its antigen is currently unknown. Time point of the sample: patch test 3, about 24 weeks after DPC sensitization. Treatment: therapeutic diphenylcyclopropenone sensitization with weekly scalp DPC. This sample was included in a study of human T cells and chemical hapten exposure. Study context: Patients, chiefly female, had alopecia areata, totalis or universalis. Broader study findings: The donors suffered from alopecia, so their immune response may not match that of healthy people.

This CDR3 region has 17 residues. The germline V and J ends were trimmed by 4 bases and 3 bases, with 15 bases remaining between them. The germline V gene encodes CDR1 KGHDR and CDR2 SFDVKD. TCRdb ran MiXCR on the RACE reads and lists one entry per CDR3 protein. This table has about 200,000 distinct CDR3 sequences, under 25% appearing once. The sequencing used whole blood, collected in connection with sensitization to the hapten diphenylcyclopropenone (DPC). This chain links TRBV24-1 with TRBJ2-6; weak D call: TRBD1 (5 bases). The clonotype originates from a woman aged 40 to 55 with alopecia areata. Some clones in this sample may be carry-over from other donors' samples. The CDR3 nucleotides are TGTGCCACCAGTGAGTATACAGGCATACGTGGGGCCAACGTCCTGACTTTC. Its protein is CATSEYTGIRGANVLTF.